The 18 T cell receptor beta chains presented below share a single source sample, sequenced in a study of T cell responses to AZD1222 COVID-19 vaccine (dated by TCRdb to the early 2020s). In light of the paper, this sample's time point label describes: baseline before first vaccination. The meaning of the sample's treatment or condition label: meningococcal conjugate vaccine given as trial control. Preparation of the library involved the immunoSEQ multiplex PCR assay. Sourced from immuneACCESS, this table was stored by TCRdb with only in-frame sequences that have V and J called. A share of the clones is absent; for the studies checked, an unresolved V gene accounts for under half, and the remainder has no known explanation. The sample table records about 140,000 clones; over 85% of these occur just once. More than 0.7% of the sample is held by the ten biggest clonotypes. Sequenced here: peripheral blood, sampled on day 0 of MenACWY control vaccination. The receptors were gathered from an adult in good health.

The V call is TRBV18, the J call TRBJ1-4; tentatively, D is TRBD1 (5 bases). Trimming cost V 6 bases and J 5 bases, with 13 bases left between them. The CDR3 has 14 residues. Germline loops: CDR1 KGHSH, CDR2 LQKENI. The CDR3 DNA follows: TGTGCCAGCTCCCCCTTCGAGGGGAATGAAAAACTGTTTTTT. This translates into CASSPFEGNEKLFF.

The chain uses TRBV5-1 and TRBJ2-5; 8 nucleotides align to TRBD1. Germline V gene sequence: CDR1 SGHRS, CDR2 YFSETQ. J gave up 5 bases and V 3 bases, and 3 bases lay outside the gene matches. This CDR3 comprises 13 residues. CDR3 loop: CASSSQGGETQYF. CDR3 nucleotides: TGCGCCAGCAGCTCACAGGGGGGCGAGACCCAGTACTTC. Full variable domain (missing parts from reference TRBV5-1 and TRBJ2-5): KAGVTQTPRYLIKTRGQQVTLSCSPISGHRSVSWYQQTPGQGLQFLFEYFSETQRNKGNFPGRFSGRQFSNSRSEMNVSTLELGDSALYLCASSSQGGETQYFGPGTRLLVL.

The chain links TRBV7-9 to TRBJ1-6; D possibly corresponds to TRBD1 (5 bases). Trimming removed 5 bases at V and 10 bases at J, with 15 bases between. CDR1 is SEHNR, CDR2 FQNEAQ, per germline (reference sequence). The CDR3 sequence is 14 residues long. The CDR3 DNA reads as TGTGCCAGCAGCCCCAGCGAGAGGGGCTCACCCCTCCACTTT. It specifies CASSPSERGSPLHF.

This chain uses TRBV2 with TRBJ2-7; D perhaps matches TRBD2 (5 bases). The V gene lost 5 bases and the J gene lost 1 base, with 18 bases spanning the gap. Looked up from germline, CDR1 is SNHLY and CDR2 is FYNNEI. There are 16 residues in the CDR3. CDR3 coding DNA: TGTGCCAGCAGTAAGTCGGTGACTATATCGTCCTACGAGCAGTACTTC. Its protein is CASSKSVTISSYEQYF.

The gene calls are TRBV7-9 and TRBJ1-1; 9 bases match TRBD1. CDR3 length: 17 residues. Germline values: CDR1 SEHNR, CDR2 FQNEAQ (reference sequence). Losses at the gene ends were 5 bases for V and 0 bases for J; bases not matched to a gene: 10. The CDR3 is CASSPLGQGSMNTEAFF. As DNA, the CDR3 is TGTGCCAGCAGCCCCCTCGGACAGGGGAGTATGAACACTGAAGCTTTCTTT.

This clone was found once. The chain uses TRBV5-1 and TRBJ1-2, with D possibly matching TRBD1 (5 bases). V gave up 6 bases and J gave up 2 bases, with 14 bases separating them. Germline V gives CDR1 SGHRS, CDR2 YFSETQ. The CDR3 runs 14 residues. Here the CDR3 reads CASTGDSGNYGYTF. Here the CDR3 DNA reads TGCGCCAGCACTGGGGACTCGGGGAACTATGGCTACACCTTC. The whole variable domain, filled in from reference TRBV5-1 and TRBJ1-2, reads KAGVTQTPRYLIKTRGQQVTLSCSPISGHRSVSWYQQTPGQGLQFLFEYFSETQRNKGNFPGRFSGRQFSNSRSEMNVSTLELGDSALYLCASTGDSGNYGYTFGSGTRLTVV.

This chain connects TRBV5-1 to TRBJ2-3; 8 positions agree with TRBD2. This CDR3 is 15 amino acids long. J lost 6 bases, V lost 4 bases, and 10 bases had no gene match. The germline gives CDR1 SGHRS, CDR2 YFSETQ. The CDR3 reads CASSGPGTSSDTQYF. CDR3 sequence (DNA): TGCGCCAGCAGCGGACCCGGGACTAGTTCCGATACGCAGTATTTT. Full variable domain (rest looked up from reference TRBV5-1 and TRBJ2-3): KAGVTQTPRYLIKTRGQQVTLSCSPISGHRSVSWYQQTPGQGLQFLFEYFSETQRNKGNFPGRFSGRQFSNSRSEMNVSTLELGDSALYLCASSGPGTSSDTQYFGPGTRLTVL.

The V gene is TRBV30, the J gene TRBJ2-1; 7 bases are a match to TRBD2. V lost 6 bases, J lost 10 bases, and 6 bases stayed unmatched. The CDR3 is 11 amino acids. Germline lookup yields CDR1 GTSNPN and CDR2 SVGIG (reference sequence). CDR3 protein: CACTPGLEQFF. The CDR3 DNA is TGTGCCTGTACTCCGGGACTAGAGCAGTTCTTC.

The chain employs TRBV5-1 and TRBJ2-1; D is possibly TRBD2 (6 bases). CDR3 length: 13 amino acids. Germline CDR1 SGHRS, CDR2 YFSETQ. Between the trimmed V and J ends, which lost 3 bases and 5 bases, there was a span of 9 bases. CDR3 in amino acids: CASSYRGNNEQFF. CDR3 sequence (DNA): TGCGCCAGCAGCTACCGGGGGAACAATGAGCAGTTCTTC.

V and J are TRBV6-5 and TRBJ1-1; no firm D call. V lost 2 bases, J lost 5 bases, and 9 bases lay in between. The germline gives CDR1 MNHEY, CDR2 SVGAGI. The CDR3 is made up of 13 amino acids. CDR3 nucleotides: TGTGCCAGCAGTTACGGGGTGACTACTGAAGCTTTCTTT. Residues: CASSYGVTTEAFF.

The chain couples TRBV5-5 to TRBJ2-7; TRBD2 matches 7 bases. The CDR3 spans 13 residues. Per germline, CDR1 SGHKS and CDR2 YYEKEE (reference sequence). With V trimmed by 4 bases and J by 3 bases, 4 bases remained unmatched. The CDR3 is CASSPGRLYEQYF. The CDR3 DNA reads TGTGCCAGCAGCCCCGGGAGGCTCTACGAGCAGTACTTC.

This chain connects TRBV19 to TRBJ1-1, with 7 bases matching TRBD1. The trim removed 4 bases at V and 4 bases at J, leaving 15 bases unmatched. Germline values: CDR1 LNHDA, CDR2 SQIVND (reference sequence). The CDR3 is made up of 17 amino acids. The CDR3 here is CASSTADRYRGPTEAFF. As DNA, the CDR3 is TGTGCCAGTAGTACGGCTGACAGGTACAGGGGCCCCACTGAAGCTTTCTTT.

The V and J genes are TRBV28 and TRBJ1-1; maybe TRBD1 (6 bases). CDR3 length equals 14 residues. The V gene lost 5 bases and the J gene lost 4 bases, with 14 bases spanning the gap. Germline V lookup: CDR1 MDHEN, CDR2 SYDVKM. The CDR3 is CASSITEGGTEAFF. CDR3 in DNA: TGTGCCAGCAGTATTACAGAGGGGGGCACTGAAGCTTTCTTT. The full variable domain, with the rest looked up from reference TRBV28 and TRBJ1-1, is DVKVTQSSRYLVKRTGEKVFLECVQDMDHENMFWYRQDPGLGLRLIYFSYDVKMKEKGDIPEGYSVSREKKERFSLILESASTNQTSMYLCASSITEGGTEAFFGQGTRLTVV.

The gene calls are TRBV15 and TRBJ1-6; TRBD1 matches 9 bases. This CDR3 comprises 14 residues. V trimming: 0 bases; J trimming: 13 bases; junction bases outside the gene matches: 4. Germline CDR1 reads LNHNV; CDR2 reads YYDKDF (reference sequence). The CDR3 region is CATSRETGGVPLHF. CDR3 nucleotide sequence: TGTGCCACCAGCAGAGAGACAGGGGGTGTGCCCCTCCACTTT. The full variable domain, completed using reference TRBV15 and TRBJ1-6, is DAMVIQNPRYQVTQFGKPVTLSCSQTLNHNVMYWYQQKSSQAPKLLFHYYDKDFNNEADTPDNFQSRRPNTSFCFLDIRSPGLGDTAMYLCATSRETGGVPLHFGNGTRLTVT.

The CDR3 here is CASSPIGDTRQDGYTF. The CDR3 DNA reads as TGTGCCAGCAGTCCAATAGGGGACACTCGACAGGATGGCTACACCTTC. The chain links TRBV28 to TRBJ1-2; maybe TRBD1 (6 bases). Germline CDR1 reads MDHEN; CDR2 reads SYDVKM. V was cut by 5 bases and J by 6 bases, with 22 bases left in between. The CDR3 has 16 residues.

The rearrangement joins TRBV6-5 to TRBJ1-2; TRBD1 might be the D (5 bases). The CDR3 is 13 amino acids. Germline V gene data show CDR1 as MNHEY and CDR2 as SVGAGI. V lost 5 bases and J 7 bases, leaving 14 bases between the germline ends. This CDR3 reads CASSLTRVFGYTF. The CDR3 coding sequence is TGTGCCAGCAGTCTCACCAGGGTTTTTGGCTACACCTTC.

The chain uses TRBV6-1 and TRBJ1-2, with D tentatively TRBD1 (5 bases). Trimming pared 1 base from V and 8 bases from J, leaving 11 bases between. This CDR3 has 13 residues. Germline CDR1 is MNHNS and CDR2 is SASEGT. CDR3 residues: CASSEGSWGGYTF. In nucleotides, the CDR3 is TGTGCCAGCAGTGAAGGGTCCTGGGGGGGCTACACCTTC.

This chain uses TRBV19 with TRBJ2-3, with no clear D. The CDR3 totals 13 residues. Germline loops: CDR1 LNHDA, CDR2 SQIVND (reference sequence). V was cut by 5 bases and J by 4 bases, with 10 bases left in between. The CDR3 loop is CASSLGLADTQYF. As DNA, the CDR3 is TGTGCCAGTAGTTTAGGGTTGGCAGATACGCAGTATTTT.